In its sample, the clone carrying this T cell receptor beta chain was seen a few times. Its antigen is as yet unknown. MiXCR, run by TCRdb on the RT-PCR reads, gives a single entry per CDR3 protein. The sample includes 500,000 to 550,000 distinct CDR3 sequences, approximately 7.8% of them seen just once. This entry is derived from a study of response to subunit inactivated influenza vaccine. Findings and caveats of the study: Every seasonal influenza vaccination brings in few new T cells, the authors suggested.

The germline CDR1 and CDR2 sequences are SGDLS and YYNGEE. J gave up 7 bases and V 2 bases, and 9 bases lay outside the gene matches. CDR3 length equals 16 residues. This sequence was found in a man aged 50-75 years who received an inactivated influenza vaccine. Specimen: PBMCs from blood, collected less than 25 months after vaccination. J is TRBJ1-4 and V is TRBV9; 9 nucleotides line up with TRBD1. CDR3 region: CASSVGTGWGVEKLFF. DNA of the CDR3: TGTGCCAGCAGCGTGGGGACAGGGTGGGGTGTTGAAAAACTGTTTTTT.